Reported below is one TCR beta chain. Its antigen is not known. This specimen comes from a study of T cell responses to AZD1222 COVID-19 vaccine. Findings of the study overall: Donors were chiefly white British, with a greater number of females, and clonal diversity was perhaps underestimated.

The germline gives CDR1 MDHEN, CDR2 SYDVKM. The V and J ends lost 3 bases and 2 bases, in that order; junction bases with no gene match: 2. The CDR3 contains 14 residues. Here immunoSEQ multiplex PCR was the method, and the copy in TCRdb shows in-frame clones only, minus some. The table lists 150,000 or so clones, 85% to 95% of them singletons. Sequenced material: peripheral blood, taken on day 0 of AZD1222 vaccination. This chain connects TRBV28 to TRBJ1-2; 8 bases fit TRBD1. This receptor was identified in an adult in good health. In nucleotides, the CDR3 is TGTGCCAGCAGTTTTCAGGGGGCCAACTATGGCTACACCTTC. Translating gives CASSFQGANYGYTF.